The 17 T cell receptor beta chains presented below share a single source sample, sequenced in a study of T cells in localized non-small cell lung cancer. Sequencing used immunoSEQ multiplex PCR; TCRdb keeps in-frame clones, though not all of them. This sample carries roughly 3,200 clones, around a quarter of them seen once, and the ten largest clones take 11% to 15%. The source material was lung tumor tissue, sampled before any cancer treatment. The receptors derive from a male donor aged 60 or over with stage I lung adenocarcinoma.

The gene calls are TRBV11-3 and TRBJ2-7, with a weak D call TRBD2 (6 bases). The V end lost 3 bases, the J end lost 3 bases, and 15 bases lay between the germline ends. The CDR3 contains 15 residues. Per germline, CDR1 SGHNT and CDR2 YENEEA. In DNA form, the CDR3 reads TGTGCCAGCAGCTTTAACCAGGGAGGAAACTACGAGCAGTACTTC. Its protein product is CASSFNQGGNYEQYF.

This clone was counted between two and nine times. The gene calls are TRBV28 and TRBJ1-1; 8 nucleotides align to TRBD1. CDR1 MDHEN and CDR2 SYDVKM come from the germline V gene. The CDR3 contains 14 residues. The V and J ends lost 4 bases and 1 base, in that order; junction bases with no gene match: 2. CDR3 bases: TGTGCCAGCAGTTCCGGGACAGGGAACACTGAAGCTTTCTTT. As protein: CASSSGTGNTEAFF.

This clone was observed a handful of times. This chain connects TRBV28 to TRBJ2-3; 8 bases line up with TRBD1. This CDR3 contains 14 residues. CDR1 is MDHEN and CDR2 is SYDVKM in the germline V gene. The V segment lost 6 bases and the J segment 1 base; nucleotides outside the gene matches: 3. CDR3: CASSSGQGTDTQYF. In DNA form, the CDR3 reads TGTGCCAGCAGCTCGGGACAGGGCACAGATACGCAGTATTTT.

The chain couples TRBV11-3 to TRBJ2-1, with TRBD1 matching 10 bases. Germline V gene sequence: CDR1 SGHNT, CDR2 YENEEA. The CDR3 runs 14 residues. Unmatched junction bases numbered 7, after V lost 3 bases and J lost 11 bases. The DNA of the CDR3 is TGTGCCAGCAGCTTCCCACGACAGGGGGCCCAGCAGTTCTTC. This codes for CASSFPRQGAQQFF.

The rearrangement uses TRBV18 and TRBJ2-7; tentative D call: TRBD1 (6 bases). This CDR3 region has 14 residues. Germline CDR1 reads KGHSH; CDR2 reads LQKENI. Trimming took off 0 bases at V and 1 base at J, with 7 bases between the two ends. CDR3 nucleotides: TGTGCCAGCTCACCACCAGGGGGTTCCTACGAGCAGTACTTC. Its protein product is CASSPPGGSYEQYF.

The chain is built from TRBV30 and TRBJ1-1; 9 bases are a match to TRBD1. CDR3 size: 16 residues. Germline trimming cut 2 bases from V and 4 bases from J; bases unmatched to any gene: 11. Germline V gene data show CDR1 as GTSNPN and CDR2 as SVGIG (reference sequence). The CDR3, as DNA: TGTGCCTGGAGTCGAACAGGGGGCGGGGAAGGCACTGAAGCTTTCTTT. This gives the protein CAWSRTGGGEGTEAFF.

CDR3 nucleotides: TGCGCCAGCAGCTTGGGGGGTTTTGCCAAAAACATTCAGTACTTC. Translating gives CASSLGGFAKNIQYF. The V and J genes are TRBV5-1 and TRBJ2-4; D call uncertain. CDR3 length: 15 residues. V shed 0 bases and J shed 1 base, with 8 bases lying between them. Germline V gives CDR1 SGHRS, CDR2 YFSETQ.

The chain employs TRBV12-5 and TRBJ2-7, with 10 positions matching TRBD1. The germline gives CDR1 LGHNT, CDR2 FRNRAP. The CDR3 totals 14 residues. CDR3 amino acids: CASRGLGQGYEQYF. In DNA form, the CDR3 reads TGTGCCAGTCGAGGGCTGGGACAGGGGTACGAGCAGTACTTC.

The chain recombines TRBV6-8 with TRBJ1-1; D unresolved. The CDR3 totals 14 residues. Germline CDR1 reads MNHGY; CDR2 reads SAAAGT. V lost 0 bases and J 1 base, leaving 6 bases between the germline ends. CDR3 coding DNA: TGTGCCAGCAGTTACTCGCGGCAGAACACTGAAGCTTTCTTT. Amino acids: CASSYSRQNTEAFF.

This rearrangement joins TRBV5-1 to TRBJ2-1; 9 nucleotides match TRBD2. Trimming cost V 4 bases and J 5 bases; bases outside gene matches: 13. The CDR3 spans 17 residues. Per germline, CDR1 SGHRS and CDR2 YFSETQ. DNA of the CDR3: TGCGCCAGCAGCCGGAGGCGGGGGGGCGTCGGAAACAATGAGCAGTTCTTC. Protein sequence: CASSRRRGGVGNNEQFF. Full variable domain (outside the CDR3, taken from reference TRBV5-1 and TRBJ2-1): KAGVTQTPRYLIKTRGQQVTLSCSPISGHRSVSWYQQTPGQGLQFLFEYFSETQRNKGNFPGRFSGRQFSNSRSEMNVSTLELGDSALYLCASSRRRGGVGNNEQFFGPGTRLTVL.

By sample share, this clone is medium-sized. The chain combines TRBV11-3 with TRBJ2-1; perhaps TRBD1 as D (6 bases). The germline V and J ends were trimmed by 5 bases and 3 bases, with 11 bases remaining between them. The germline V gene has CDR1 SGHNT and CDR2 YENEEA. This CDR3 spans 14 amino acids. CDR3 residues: CASSRDTFYNEQFF. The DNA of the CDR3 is TGTGCCAGCAGCAGGGACACCTTCTACAATGAGCAGTTCTTC.

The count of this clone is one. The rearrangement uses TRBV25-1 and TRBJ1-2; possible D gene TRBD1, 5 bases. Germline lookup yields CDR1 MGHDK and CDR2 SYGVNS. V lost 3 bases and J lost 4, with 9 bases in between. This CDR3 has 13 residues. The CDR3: CASSERGFYGYTF. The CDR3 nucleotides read TGTGCCAGCAGTGAGCGGGGGTTCTATGGCTACACCTTC.

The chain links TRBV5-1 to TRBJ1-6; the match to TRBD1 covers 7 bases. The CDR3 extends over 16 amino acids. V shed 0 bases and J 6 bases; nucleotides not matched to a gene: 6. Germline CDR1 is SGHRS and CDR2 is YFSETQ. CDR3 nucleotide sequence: TGCGCCAGCAGCTTGGGGGCGACAGGGAGTAATTCACCCCTCCACTTT. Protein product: CASSLGATGSNSPLHF.

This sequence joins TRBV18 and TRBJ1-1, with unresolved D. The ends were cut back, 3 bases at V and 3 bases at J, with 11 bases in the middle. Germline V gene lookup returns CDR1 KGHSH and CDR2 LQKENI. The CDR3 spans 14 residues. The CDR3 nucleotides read TGTGCCAGCTCACCCCTAGGGAGGGACACTGAAGCTTTCTTT. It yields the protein CASSPLGRDTEAFF.

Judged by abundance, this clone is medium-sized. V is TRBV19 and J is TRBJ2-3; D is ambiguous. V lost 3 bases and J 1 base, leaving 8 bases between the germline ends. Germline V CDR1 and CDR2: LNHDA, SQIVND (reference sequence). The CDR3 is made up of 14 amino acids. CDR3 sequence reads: CASSIKAGTDTQYF. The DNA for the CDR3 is TGTGCCAGTAGTATTAAGGCAGGCACAGATACGCAGTATTTT.

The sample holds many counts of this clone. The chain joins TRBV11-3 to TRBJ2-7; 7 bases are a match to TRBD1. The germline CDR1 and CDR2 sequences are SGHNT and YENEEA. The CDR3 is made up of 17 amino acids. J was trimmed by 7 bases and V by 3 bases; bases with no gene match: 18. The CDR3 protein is CASSLGRRDSNPGEQYF. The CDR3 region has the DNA TGTGCCAGCAGCTTGGGCCGTCGGGACAGCAACCCGGGGGAGCAGTACTTC.

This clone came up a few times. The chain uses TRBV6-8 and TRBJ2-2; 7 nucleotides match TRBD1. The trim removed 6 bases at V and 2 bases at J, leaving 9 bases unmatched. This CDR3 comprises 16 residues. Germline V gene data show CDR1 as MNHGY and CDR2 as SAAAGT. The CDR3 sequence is CASSLGTAQNTGELFF. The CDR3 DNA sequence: TGTGCCAGCAGCCTCGGGACAGCACAAAACACCGGGGAGCTGTTTTTT.